The rows below give T cell receptor beta chains drawn from one sample of a study of regulatory dendritic cells for organ transplantation. Measured with immunoSEQ multiplex PCR; TCRdb has only the in-frame clones, and not every one. The sample contains about 30,000 clones, approximately 79% of which appear only once. Sequencing was done on a sample of memory CD4+ T cells from blood. These receptors originate from a human donor in good health. The conserved cysteine and the conserved F or W are not part of the CDR3 here. Fields, in order: V gene, J gene, CDR3 protein.

v_gene: TRBV4-2; j_gene: TRBJ2-7; CDR3aa: ASSQRVGGGAGYEQY
v_gene: TRBV30; j_gene: TRBJ1-3; CDR3aa: AWSTDTIY
v_gene: TRBV5-4; j_gene: TRBJ1-2; CDR3aa: ASSLEQGLGGYT
v_gene: TRBV6-6; j_gene: TRBJ2-2; CDR3aa: ASTKTGDTGELF
v_gene: TRBV15; j_gene: TRBJ2-5; CDR3aa: ATSREGTLRQETQY
v_gene: TRBV29-1; j_gene: TRBJ2-2; CDR3aa: SVVAGGSTGELF
v_gene: TRBV5-4; j_gene: TRBJ2-5; CDR3aa: ASSPAGTAKETQY
v_gene: TRBV5-1; j_gene: TRBJ2-3; CDR3aa: ASSAGQATDTQY
v_gene: TRBV2; j_gene: TRBJ2-7; CDR3aa: ASSEQGEQYEQY
v_gene: TRBV15; j_gene: TRBJ1-4; CDR3aa: ATSRVRENEKLF
v_gene: TRBV29-1; j_gene: TRBJ2-3; CDR3aa: SAIPPDTQY
v_gene: TRBV7-2; j_gene: TRBJ2-3; CDR3aa: ASSLRLAGGDTQY
v_gene: TRBV11-2; j_gene: TRBJ2-1; CDR3aa: ASSSGLAGNNEQF
v_gene: TRBV5-1; j_gene: TRBJ1-1; CDR3aa: ARNRAGRNTEAF
v_gene: TRBV7-3; j_gene: TRBJ2-6; CDR3aa: ASSPPLSLSGANVLT
v_gene: TRBV6-6; j_gene: TRBJ2-7; CDR3aa: ASREQKYEQY
v_gene: TRBV19; j_gene: TRBJ1-2; CDR3aa: ASSRAQQANYGYT
v_gene: TRBV2; j_gene: TRBJ2-3; CDR3aa: ASSERDTQY
v_gene: TRBV18; j_gene: TRBJ1-5; CDR3aa: ASSPRGTADQPQH
v_gene: TRBV10-3; j_gene: TRBJ1-5; CDR3aa: AISKQESNQPQH
v_gene: TRBV10-2; j_gene: TRBJ2-1; CDR3aa: ASSPTSGRAAEQF
v_gene: TRBV27; j_gene: TRBJ2-7; CDR3aa: ASSFRTSGRGAYEQY
v_gene: TRBV5-6; j_gene: TRBJ2-1; CDR3aa: ASSTPPGDSEQF
v_gene: TRBV28; j_gene: TRBJ2-2; CDR3aa: AATGKRTGELF
v_gene: TRBV25-1; j_gene: TRBJ2-7; CDR3aa: ASSESFGNEQY
v_gene: TRBV11-2; j_gene: TRBJ2-2; CDR3aa: ASSLIPYPGELF
v_gene: TRBV7-2; j_gene: TRBJ2-7; CDR3aa: ASSLGQPPYEQY
v_gene: TRBV25-1; j_gene: TRBJ2-1; CDR3aa: ASSPPLAGGAEQF
v_gene: TRBV6-5; j_gene: TRBJ1-1; CDR3aa: ASGTDLMNTEAF
v_gene: TRBV9; j_gene: TRBJ2-1; CDR3aa: ASSESSGGANEQF
v_gene: TRBV4-3; j_gene: TRBJ2-1; CDR3aa: ASSQDLPSDSYNEQF
v_gene: TRBV28; j_gene: TRBJ2-7; CDR3aa: ASSPRPRTNTYEQY
v_gene: TRBV5-4; j_gene: TRBJ1-1; CDR3aa: ASSQLDRGGDTEAF
v_gene: TRBV28; j_gene: TRBJ2-2; CDR3aa: ASRTSGSNTGELF
v_gene: TRBV19; j_gene: TRBJ1-5; CDR3aa: ASSIETGNQPQH
v_gene: TRBV7-9; j_gene: TRBJ1-1; CDR3aa: ASELARANTEAF
v_gene: TRBV19; j_gene: TRBJ1-1; CDR3aa: ASSIQQEEPAF
v_gene: TRBV6-5; j_gene: TRBJ2-7; CDR3aa: ASSYSLAGGREQY
v_gene: TRBV29-1; j_gene: TRBJ1-3; CDR3aa: SVEDRLGSGNTIY
v_gene: TRBV7-3; j_gene: TRBJ2-3; CDR3aa: ASSPTGGAGTDTQY